These 25 T cell receptor beta chains came from one sample sequenced in a study of T cell responses to AZD1222 COVID-19 vaccine. Sequencing used immunoSEQ multiplex PCR; TCRdb keeps in-frame clones, though not all of them. The table has 100,000 or so clones, roughly 86% seen once. The source material was peripheral blood, sampled 28 days after the second AZD1222 dose. These receptor sequences come from an adult who received the AZD1222 COVID-19 vaccine.

The V and J genes are TRBV7-6 and TRBJ1-1; TRBD1 aligns across 10 bases. The CDR3 runs to 16 residues. With 3 bases clipped from V and 4 bases from J, the junction kept 8 bases outside the gene matches. Germline V gives CDR1 SGHVS, CDR2 FNYEAQ. In nucleotides, the CDR3 is TGTGCCAGCAGCTTCGGGACAGGGGAGGCGGGCACTGAAGCTTTCTTT. Residues: CASSFGTGEAGTEAFF. The whole variable domain, filled in from reference TRBV7-6 and TRBJ1-1, reads GAGVSQSPRYKVTKRGQDVALRCDPISGHVSLYWYRQALGQGPEFLTYFNYEAQQDKSGLPNDRFSAERPEGSISTLTIQRTEQRDSAMYRCASSFGTGEAGTEAFFGQGTRLTVV.

V is TRBV5-1 and J is TRBJ1-4, with 9 bases aligning to TRBD1. Germline V gene data show CDR1 as SGHRS and CDR2 as YFSETQ. This CDR3 is built from 15 residues. Losses at the gene ends were 3 bases for V and 5 bases for J; bases not matched to a gene: 5. CDR3 nucleotide sequence: TGCGCCAGCAGCTGGGGGGGACAGGGAAATGAAAAACTGTTTTTT. It yields the protein CASSWGGQGNEKLFF.

The chain combines TRBV16 with TRBJ2-7; D is unresolved. There are 14 residues in the CDR3. CDR1 is KGHSY and CDR2 is FQNENV in the germline V gene. V was trimmed by 0 bases and J by 3 bases, leaving 9 bases between them. The CDR3 reads CASSQSGSYYEQYF. CDR3 in DNA: TGTGCCAGCAGCCAATCGGGGTCATACTACGAGCAGTACTTC.

The chain is built from TRBV9 and TRBJ2-2; TRBD2 matches 10 bases. The CDR3 extends over 15 amino acids. Per germline, CDR1 SGDLS and CDR2 YYNGEE. V was pared by 3 bases and J by 7 bases, with 6 bases of the junction left unmatched. The CDR3 DNA is TGTGCCAGCAGCGCCGGGACTAGCGCTATCGGGGAGCTGTTTTTT. This gives the protein CASSAGTSAIGELFF.

The chain employs TRBV28 and TRBJ1-2; 12 positions agree with TRBD1. Germline loops: CDR1 MDHEN, CDR2 SYDVKM. V dropped 10 bases and J dropped 5; count of bases not matched to a gene: 14. The CDR3 length is 16 residues. The CDR3 region is CATPGPGQGALYGYTF. CDR3 bases: TGTGCCACCCCTGGCCCGGGACAGGGGGCCCTTTATGGCTACACCTTC.

This clone has a handful of counts. The J gene is TRBJ2-1, the V gene TRBV6-2 or TRBV6-3; 9 nucleotides agree with TRBD2. V was pared by 4 bases and J by 4 bases, with 8 bases of the junction left unmatched. Germline loops: CDR1 MNHEY, CDR2 SVGEGT. The CDR3 sequence is 16 residues long. CDR3 in amino acids: CASSSIAGVGYNEQFF. CDR3 nucleotides: TGTGCCAGCAGTTCCATAGCGGGAGTGGGTTACAATGAGCAGTTCTTC.

The chain carries TRBV7-3 and TRBJ2-1; maybe TRBD2 (6 bases). V lost 5 bases to trimming and J lost 0 bases, with 14 bases between them. The CDR3 runs 16 residues. Germline CDR1 reads SGHTA; CDR2 reads FQGTGA. The CDR3 DNA reads as TGTGCCAGCAGCCCGTCTACTAGCAGCTCCTACAATGAGCAGTTCTTC. Its protein is CASSPSTSSSYNEQFF.

The V gene is TRBV5-5, the J gene TRBJ2-5; a weak D match, TRBD2 (5 bases). Germline V lookup: CDR1 SGHKS, CDR2 YYEKEE (reference sequence). This CDR3 is built from 15 residues. V was pared by 0 bases and J by 4 bases, with 13 bases between. The CDR3 loop reads CASSLVAGEGETQYF. The CDR3 DNA reads TGTGCCAGCAGCTTGGTGGCAGGAGAGGGAGAGACCCAGTACTTC.

The gene calls are TRBV7-2 and TRBJ1-1, with D unresolved. Deletions cut 4 bases from V and 0 bases from J, with 12 bases between. CDR1 is SGHTA and CDR2 is FQGNSA in the germline V gene. The CDR3 runs to 15 residues. The CDR3 sequence: CASSSPGDLNTEAFF. Here the CDR3 DNA reads TGTGCCAGCAGCTCCCCGGGAGACTTGAACACTGAAGCTTTCTTT.

V gene TRBV6-6 combines with J gene TRBJ2-1; 8 bases are shared with TRBD2. V shed 0 bases, J shed 7 bases, and the junction held 8 bases outside the gene matches. Germline CDR1 is MNHNY and CDR2 is SVGAGI (reference sequence). This CDR3 has 16 residues. For the CDR3, the DNA is TGTGCCAGCAGTTACTCGAGGGGACTAGGGAGTAATGAGCAGTTCTTC. It yields the protein CASSYSRGLGSNEQFF.

This sequence joins TRBV11-2 and TRBJ1-5, with D perhaps matching TRBD1 (6 bases). Between the trimmed V and J ends, which lost 1 base and 0 bases, there was a span of 10 bases. CDR1 is SGHAT, CDR2 FQNNGV, per germline. CDR3 size: 16 residues. CDR3 DNA sequence: TGTGCCAGCAGCTTAGTGGGGGGACATAGCAATCAGCCCCAGCATTTT. Amino acid sequence: CASSLVGGHSNQPQHF.

The rearrangement links TRBV2 to TRBJ2-2; D is unclear. Deletions cut 8 bases from V and 2 bases from J, with 18 bases between. Germline CDR1 is SNHLY and CDR2 is FYNNEI. This CDR3 comprises 16 residues. The CDR3 loop is CASLETRTINTGELFF. Here the CDR3 DNA reads TGTGCCAGCTTAGAAACAAGGACGATAAACACCGGGGAGCTGTTTTTT.

This chain connects TRBV9 to TRBJ2-3, with unresolved D. V lost 1 base and J lost 4, with 10 bases in between. The CDR3 totals 14 residues. The V gene's germline CDR1 is SGDLS and CDR2 YYNGEE. The CDR3 DNA sequence: TGTGCCAGCAGCGTAACGGGCAGAGCAGATACGCAGTATTTT. It is translated as CASSVTGRADTQYF.

This chain uses TRBV2 with TRBJ1-4; tentative D call: TRBD1 (6 bases). The V end lost 9 bases, the J end lost 7 bases, and 15 bases lay between the germline ends. The V gene's germline CDR1 is SNHLY and CDR2 FYNNEI. The CDR3 sequence is 13 residues long. DNA for the CDR3: TGTGCCAGGAGGACAGAGCATGGTGAAAAACTGTTTTTT. It yields the protein CARRTEHGEKLFF.

This chain connects TRBV2 to TRBJ1-5, with D perhaps TRBD1 (6 bases). This CDR3 has 15 amino acids. The germline gives CDR1 SNHLY, CDR2 FYNNEI. The V end lost 6 bases, the J end lost 1 base, and 13 bases lay between the germline ends. The CDR3 reads CASRGQLPSNQPQHF. The CDR3 bases are TGTGCCAGCAGAGGACAGCTGCCGAGCAATCAGCCCCAGCATTTT.

The chain is built from TRBV7-2 and TRBJ2-1; D gene unclear. The germline gives CDR1 SGHTA, CDR2 FQGNSA. The V end lost 5 bases, the J end lost 9 bases, and 17 bases lay between the germline ends. The CDR3 contains 14 residues. CDR3: CASSKQTPSGEQFF. As DNA, the CDR3 is TGTGCCAGCAGCAAACAAACCCCTTCGGGTGAGCAGTTCTTC. The whole variable domain, filled in from reference TRBV7-2 and TRBJ2-1, reads GAGVSQSPSNKVTEKGKDVELRCDPISGHTALYWYRQSLGQGLEFLIYFQGNSAPDKSGLPSDRFSAERTGGSVSTLTIQRTQQEDSAVYLCASSKQTPSGEQFFGPGTRLTVL.

The chain links TRBV7-2 to TRBJ2-1; D possibly corresponds to TRBD2 (5 bases). CDR1 is SGHTA, CDR2 FQGNSA, per germline. The ends were cut back, 3 bases at V and 0 bases at J, with 9 bases in the middle. The CDR3 totals 15 residues. In DNA form, the CDR3 reads TGTGCCAGCAGCTTGGAGGTCAGCTCCTACAATGAGCAGTTCTTC. It codes for CASSLEVSSYNEQFF.

The rearrangement links TRBV7-9 to TRBJ1-5, with D possibly being TRBD1 (6 bases). This CDR3 is 12 amino acids long. Trimming cost V 5 bases and J 7 bases, with 9 bases left between them. In germline, CDR1 is SEHNR, CDR2 FQNEAQ (reference sequence). CDR3 protein: CASSPGDQPQHF. In DNA form, the CDR3 reads TGTGCCAGCAGCCCAGGGGACCAGCCCCAGCATTTT.

In this sample, this clone turned up a few times. The chain combines TRBV28 with TRBJ1-2; perhaps TRBD1 as D (5 bases). Germline CDR1 is MDHEN and CDR2 is SYDVKM. CDR3 length: 16 amino acids. Trimming removed 6 bases at V and 1 base at J, with 18 bases between. CDR3 amino acids: CASSSQFGQNNYGYTF. In nucleotides, the CDR3 is TGTGCCAGCAGCAGTCAGTTTGGACAAAATAACTATGGCTACACCTTC.

V is TRBV5-1 and J is TRBJ2-3; 13 nucleotides line up with TRBD2. Per germline, CDR1 SGHRS and CDR2 YFSETQ. This CDR3 has 16 amino acids. Trimming cost V 4 bases and J 3 bases; bases outside gene matches: 5. The CDR3 reads CASSPGTSGATDTQYF. The DNA of the CDR3 is TGCGCCAGCAGCCCGGGGACTAGCGGGGCGACAGATACGCAGTATTTT.

The V and J genes are TRBV30 and TRBJ1-5; D not resolved. The V gene's germline CDR1 is GTSNPN and CDR2 SVGIG (reference sequence). The CDR3 is 12 amino acids. Trimming cost V 3 bases and J 4 bases, with 7 bases left between them. The CDR3: CAWSLGNQPQHF. The CDR3 DNA reads TGTGCCTGGAGCCTCGGGAATCAGCCCCAGCATTTT.

The V and J genes are TRBV10-3 and TRBJ1-1; D ambiguous. The CDR3 is made up of 14 amino acids. Germline CDR1 and CDR2: ENHRY and SYGVKD. V lost 2 bases to trimming and J lost 4 bases, with 11 bases between them. The CDR3 is CAISEGQVGTEAFF. CDR3 nucleotides: TGTGCCATCAGTGAGGGGCAGGTCGGCACTGAAGCTTTCTTT.

The chain carries TRBV6-5 and TRBJ1-6; the D gene is possibly TRBD1 (5 bases). Germline lookup yields CDR1 MNHEY and CDR2 SVGAGI. CDR3 size: 15 residues. Trimming shortened V by 3 bases and J by 6 bases, and 12 bases separated the two germline ends. The CDR3 DNA reads as TGTGCCAGCAGTTATTACCGGGACCCTAATTCACCCCTCCACTTT. Amino acid sequence: CASSYYRDPNSPLHF.

The chain carries TRBV2 and TRBJ2-5; 7 bases map to TRBD2. The CDR3 is 14 amino acids. The germline V gene encodes CDR1 SNHLY and CDR2 FYNNEI. V trimming: 10 bases; J trimming: 0 bases; junction bases outside the gene matches: 8. This chain's CDR3 is CATVSGEYQETQYF. DNA of the CDR3: TGTGCCACCGTGAGCGGGGAGTACCAAGAGACCCAGTACTTC.

This sequence joins TRBV19 and TRBJ2-1; no firm D call. The CDR3 extends over 12 amino acids. V was shortened by 3 bases and J by 9 bases, with 9 bases between the two germline ends. The germline V gene encodes CDR1 LNHDA and CDR2 SQIVND (reference sequence). CDR3 sequence (DNA): TGTGCCAGTAGTATGTCGTGGGGTGAGCAGTTCTTC. This translates into CASSMSWGEQFF.